A selection of T cell receptor beta chains follows, all from one sample in a study of blood T cell repertoires in COVID-19. Profiling relied on immunoSEQ multiplex PCR, and the TCRdb table lists in-frame clones only, not all of them. The sample lists about 220,000 clones, about nine tenths occurring once. The source material was peripheral blood. These receptors originate from a man in his forties or fifties with acute or convalescent COVID-19. CDR3s include the opening cysteine and the closing phenylalanine or tryptophan. A D gene is named only where the DNA matches it firmly. A row's size may be missing; if present it is once, few, many or a size class.

abundance,d_gene,j_gene,v_gene,CDR3aa,CDR3nt
once,TRBD1,TRBJ2-4,TRBV27,CASSQRDRGTKNIQYF,TGTGCCAGCAGTCAACGGGACAGGGGGACCAAAAACATTCAGTACTTC
.,TRBD2,TRBJ2-7,TRBV5-1,CASSLAGEGYEQYF,TGCGCCAGCAGCTTGGCTGGGGAGGGGTACGAGCAGTACTTC
.,TRBD1,TRBJ2-7,TRBV6-5,CASPGTEFYEQYF,TGTGCCAGCCCCGGGACAGAATTCTACGAGCAGTACTTC
once,TRBD1,TRBJ1-4,TRBV14,CASSRQGPAGEKLFF,TGTGCCAGCAGCCGACAGGGGCCGGCGGGTGAAAAACTGTTTTTT
few,TRBD1,TRBJ1-2,TRBV29-1,CSVEEIRQGGGYTF,TGCAGCGTTGAAGAGATAAGACAGGGGGGAGGCTACACCTTC
.,.,TRBJ1-4,TRBV19,CASSIGGNREKLFF,TGTGCCAGTAGTATAGGAGGAAATCGAGAAAAACTGTTTTTT
.,TRBD1,TRBJ1-2,TRBV6-5,CASIPTGTYGYTF,TGTGCCAGCATCCCGACAGGGACCTATGGCTACACCTTC
.,.,TRBJ2-6,TRBV27,CASGATVFGANVLTF,TGTGCCAGCGGCGCGACAGTGTTCGGGGCCAACGTCCTGACTTTC
.,.,TRBJ1-1,TRBV5-4,CASSLAGALVGAEAFF,TGTGCCAGCAGCTTGGCAGGGGCTCTAGTTGGAGCTGAAGCTTTCTTT
.,TRBD1,TRBJ1-3,TRBV7-2,CASSAQGAGNTIYF,TGTGCCAGCAGCGCTCAGGGGGCTGGAAACACCATATATTTT
.,TRBD2,TRBJ2-2,TRBV28,CASSLAAGATGELFF,TGTGCCAGCAGTTTGGCAGCGGGAGCCACCGGGGAGCTGTTTTTT
.,TRBD1,TRBJ1-5,TRBV10-1,CASSGQGNNQPQHF,TGCGCCAGCAGCGGACAGGGAAACAATCAGCCCCAGCATTTT
.,.,TRBJ2-7,TRBV12-3/TRBV12-4,CASRASYEQYF,TGTGCCAGCAGGGCCTCCTACGAGCAGTACTTC
.,.,TRBJ1-3,TRBV28,CASSYGESGNTIYF,TGTGCCAGCAGTTACGGGGAGTCTGGAAACACCATATATTTT
.,.,TRBJ1-1,TRBV14,CASSPRPMNTEAFF,TGTGCCAGCAGCCCCAGGCCTATGAACACTGAAGCTTTCTTT
.,.,TRBJ1-1,TRBV30,CAWSVLKGDEAFF,TGTGCCTGGAGTGTACTAAAAGGAGATGAAGCTTTCTTT
.,TRBD2,TRBJ2-1,TRBV20-1,CSARVAGEQFF,TGCAGTGCTAGAGTAGCGGGAGAGCAGTTCTTC
.,TRBD1,TRBJ1-2,TRBV18,CASSDRDRAPYGYTF,TGTGCCAGCTCCGACCGGGACAGAGCCCCCTATGGCTACACCTTC
.,.,TRBJ2-3,TRBV27,CASSSLDILTQYF,TGTGCCAGCAGTTCACTAGATATACTTACGCAGTATTTT
.,.,TRBJ1-1,TRBV7-9,CASSLSVYTEAFF,TGTGCCAGCAGCTTAAGCGTTTACACTGAAGCTTTCTTT
.,TRBD1,TRBJ1-1,TRBV19,CASSGGQGVAEAFF,TGTGCCAGTAGTGGAGGACAGGGGGTCGCTGAAGCTTTCTTT
.,.,TRBJ2-7,TRBV5-4,CASSSLYEQYF,TGTGCCAGCAGCTCACTCTACGAGCAGTACTTC
.,.,TRBJ2-1,TRBV3-1/TRBV3-2,CASSQGGTGRNEQFF,TGTGCCAGCAGCCAAGGGGGTACAGGGCGGAATGAGCAGTTCTTC
.,.,TRBJ2-1,TRBV5-4,CASSLIATSYNEQFF,TGTGCCAGCAGCTTGATAGCGACCTCCTACAATGAGCAGTTCTTC
once,.,TRBJ2-5,TRBV4-1,CASSQGSGRAETQYF,TGCGCCAGCAGCCAAGGCAGCGGACGAGCAGAGACCCAGTACTTC
.,.,TRBJ1-4,TRBV24-1,CATSDSRGANEKLFF,TGTGCCACCAGTGATTCACGGGGGGCTAATGAAAAACTGTTTTTT
.,.,TRBJ1-6,TRBV30,CAWSGAYNSPLHF,TGTGCCTGGAGTGGGGCGTATAATTCACCCCTCCACTTT
.,.,TRBJ1-1,TRBV4-1,CASSHRDSANTEAFF,TGCGCCAGCAGCCATAGAGACAGCGCTAACACTGAAGCTTTCTTT
.,.,TRBJ1-5,TRBV19,CASSMYQGPQHF,TGTGCCAGTAGTATGTATCAGGGGCCCCAGCATTTT
once,.,TRBJ2-7,TRBV19,CASSIEGGEQYF,TGTGCCAGTAGTATCGAAGGGGGAGAGCAGTACTTC
.,.,TRBJ2-1,TRBV4-1,CASSQGQGYNEQFF,TGCGCCAGCAGCCAAGGCCAGGGGTACAATGAGCAGTTCTTC
.,TRBD1,TRBJ2-7,TRBV9,CASSGDRESYEQYF,TGTGCCAGCAGCGGCGACAGGGAATCCTACGAGCAGTACTTC
.,TRBD2,TRBJ2-2,TRBV4-2,CASSQILAGGSTGELFF,TGTGCCAGCAGCCAAATCTTAGCGGGGGGGAGCACCGGGGAGCTGTTTTTT
.,TRBD1,TRBJ2-7,TRBV10-3,CAISGRTGGSSYEQYF,TGTGCCATCAGTGGCCGGACAGGGGGTAGCTCCTACGAGCAGTACTTC
.,TRBD2,TRBJ2-5,TRBV28,CASSSSGALGETQYF,TGTGCCAGCAGTTCTAGCGGGGCGTTGGGGGAGACCCAGTACTTC
.,.,TRBJ1-4,TRBV4-2,CASSQDQGGNEKLFF,TGTGCCAGCAGCCAAGATCAGGGTGGAAATGAAAAACTGTTTTTT
.,TRBD2,TRBJ2-1,TRBV6-6,CASSQRESYNEQFF,TGTGCCAGCAGTCAGCGGGAGTCCTACAATGAGCAGTTCTTC
.,TRBD1,TRBJ2-2,TRBV5-1,CASSLLFGDRGTGELFF,TGCGCCAGCAGCTTGCTCTTCGGGGACAGGGGGACCGGGGAGCTGTTTTTT
few,TRBD2,TRBJ2-3,TRBV5-4,CASSPFGGRASTDTQYF,TGTGCCAGCAGCCCCTTTGGCGGGAGGGCTAGCACAGATACGCAGTATTTT
.,.,TRBJ1-2,TRBV19,CASSMVEYGYTF,TGTGCCAGTAGTATGGTGGAGTATGGCTACACCTTC